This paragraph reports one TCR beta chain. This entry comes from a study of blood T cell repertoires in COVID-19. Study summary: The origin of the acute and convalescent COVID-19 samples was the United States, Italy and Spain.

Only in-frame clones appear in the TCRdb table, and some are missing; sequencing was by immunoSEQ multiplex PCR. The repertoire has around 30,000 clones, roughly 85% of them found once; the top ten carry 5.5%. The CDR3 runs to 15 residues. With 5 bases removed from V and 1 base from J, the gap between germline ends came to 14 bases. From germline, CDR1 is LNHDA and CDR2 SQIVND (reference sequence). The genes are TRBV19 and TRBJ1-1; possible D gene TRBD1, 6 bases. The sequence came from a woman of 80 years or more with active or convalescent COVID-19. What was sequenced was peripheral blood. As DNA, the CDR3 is TGTGCCAGTAGTCCCCAGACAGGAGGGAACACTGAAGCTTTCTTT. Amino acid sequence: CASSPQTGGNTEAFF.